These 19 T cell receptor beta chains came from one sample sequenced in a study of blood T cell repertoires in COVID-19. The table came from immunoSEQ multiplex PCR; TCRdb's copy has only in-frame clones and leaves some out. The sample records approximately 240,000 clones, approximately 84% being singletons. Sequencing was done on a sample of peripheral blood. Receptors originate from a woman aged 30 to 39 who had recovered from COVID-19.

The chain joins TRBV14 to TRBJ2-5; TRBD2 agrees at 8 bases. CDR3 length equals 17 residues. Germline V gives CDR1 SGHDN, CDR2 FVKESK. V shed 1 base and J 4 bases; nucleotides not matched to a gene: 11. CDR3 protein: CASSQGGIAGRRETQYF. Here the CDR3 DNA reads TGTGCCAGCAGCCAAGGCGGAATAGCGGGGAGGAGAGAGACCCAGTACTTC.

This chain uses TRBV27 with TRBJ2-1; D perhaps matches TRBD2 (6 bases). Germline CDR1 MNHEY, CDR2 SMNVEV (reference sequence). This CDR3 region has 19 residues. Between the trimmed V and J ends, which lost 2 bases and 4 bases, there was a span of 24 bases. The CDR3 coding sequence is TGTGCCAGCAGTTTACCAAAAATGGGAGGCAGCCAGCTGTACAATGAGCAGTTCTTC. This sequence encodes CASSLPKMGGSQLYNEQFF.

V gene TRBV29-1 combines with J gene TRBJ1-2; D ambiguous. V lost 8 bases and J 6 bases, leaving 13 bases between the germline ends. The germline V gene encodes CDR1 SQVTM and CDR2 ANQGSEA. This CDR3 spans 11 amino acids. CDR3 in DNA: TGCAGCTCCCGGAGCGAGGATGGCTACACCTTC. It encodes CSSRSEDGYTF.

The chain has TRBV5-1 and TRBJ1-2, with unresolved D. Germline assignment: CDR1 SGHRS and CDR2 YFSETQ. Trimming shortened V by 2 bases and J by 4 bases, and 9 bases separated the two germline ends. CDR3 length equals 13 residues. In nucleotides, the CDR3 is TGCGCCAGCAGCTTTGGAACAGCCTATGGCTACACCTTC. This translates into CASSFGTAYGYTF.

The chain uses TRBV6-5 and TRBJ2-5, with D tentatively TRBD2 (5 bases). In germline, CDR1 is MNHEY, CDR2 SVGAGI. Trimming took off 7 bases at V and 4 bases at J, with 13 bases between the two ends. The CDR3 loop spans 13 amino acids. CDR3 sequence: CASTPKSGETQYF. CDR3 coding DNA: TGTGCCAGCACCCCAAAAAGCGGAGAGACCCAGTACTTC.

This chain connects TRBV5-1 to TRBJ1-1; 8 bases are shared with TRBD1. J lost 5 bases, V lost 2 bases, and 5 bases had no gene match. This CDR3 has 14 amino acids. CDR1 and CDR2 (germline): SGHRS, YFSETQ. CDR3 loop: CASSFRQGSTEAFF. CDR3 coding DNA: TGCGCCAGCAGCTTCCGACAGGGGTCAACTGAAGCTTTCTTT.

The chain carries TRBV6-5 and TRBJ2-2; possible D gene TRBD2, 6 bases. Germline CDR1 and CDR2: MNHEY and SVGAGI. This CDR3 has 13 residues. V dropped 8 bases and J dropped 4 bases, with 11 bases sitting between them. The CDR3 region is CASYLGGTGELFF. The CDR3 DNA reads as TGTGCCAGCTATCTGGGGGGCACCGGGGAGCTGTTTTTT.

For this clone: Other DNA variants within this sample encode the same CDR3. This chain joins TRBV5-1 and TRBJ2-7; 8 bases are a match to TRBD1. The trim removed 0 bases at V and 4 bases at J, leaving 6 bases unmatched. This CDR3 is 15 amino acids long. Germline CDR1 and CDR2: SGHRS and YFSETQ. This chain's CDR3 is CASSLGSGGSYEQYF. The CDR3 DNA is TGCGCCAGCAGCTTGGGGTCAGGGGGCTCTTACGAGCAGTACTTC.

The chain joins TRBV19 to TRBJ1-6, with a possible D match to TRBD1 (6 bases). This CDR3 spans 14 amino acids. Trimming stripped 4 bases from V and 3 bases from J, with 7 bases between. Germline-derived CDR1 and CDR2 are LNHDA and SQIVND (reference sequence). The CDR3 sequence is CASSNRVYNSPLHF. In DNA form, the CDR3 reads TGTGCCAGTAGTAACAGGGTCTATAATTCACCCCTCCACTTT.

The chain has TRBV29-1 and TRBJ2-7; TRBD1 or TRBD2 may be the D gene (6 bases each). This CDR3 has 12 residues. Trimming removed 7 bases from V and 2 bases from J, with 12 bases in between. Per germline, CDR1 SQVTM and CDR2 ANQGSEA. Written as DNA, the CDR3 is TGCAGCGCGGGGGACACCGCCTACGAGCAGTACTTC. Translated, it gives CSAGDTAYEQYF.

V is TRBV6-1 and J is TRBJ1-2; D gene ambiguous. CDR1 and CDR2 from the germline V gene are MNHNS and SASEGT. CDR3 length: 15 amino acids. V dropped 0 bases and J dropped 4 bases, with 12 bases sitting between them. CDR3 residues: CASSEAPEPSYGYTF. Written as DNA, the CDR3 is TGTGCCAGCAGTGAAGCTCCAGAACCATCCTATGGCTACACCTTC.

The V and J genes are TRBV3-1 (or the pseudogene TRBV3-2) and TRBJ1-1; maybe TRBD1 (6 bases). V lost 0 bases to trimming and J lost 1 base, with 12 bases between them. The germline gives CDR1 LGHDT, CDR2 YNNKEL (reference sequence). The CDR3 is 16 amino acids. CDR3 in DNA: TGTGCCAGCAGCCAAGAAGGACAGTTGCCGAACACTGAAGCTTTCTTT. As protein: CASSQEGQLPNTEAFF.

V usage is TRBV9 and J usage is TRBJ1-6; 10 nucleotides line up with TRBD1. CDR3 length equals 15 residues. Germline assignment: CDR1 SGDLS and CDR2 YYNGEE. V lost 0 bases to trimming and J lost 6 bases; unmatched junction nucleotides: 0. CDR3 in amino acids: CASSVGQGANSPLHF. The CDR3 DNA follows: TGTGCCAGCAGCGTAGGACAGGGGGCTAATTCACCCCTCCACTTT.

The CDR3 DNA sequence: TGTGCCAGCTCGCACTTTCTCAGCGGGGGCACAGATACGCAGTATTTT. This codes for CASSHFLSGGTDTQYF. The genes are TRBV27 and TRBJ2-3; TRBD2 agrees at 7 bases. The J segment lost 1 base and the V segment lost 8 bases, leaving 12 bases of the junction unmatched. This CDR3 has 16 residues. Germline CDR1 MNHEY, CDR2 SMNVEV (reference sequence).

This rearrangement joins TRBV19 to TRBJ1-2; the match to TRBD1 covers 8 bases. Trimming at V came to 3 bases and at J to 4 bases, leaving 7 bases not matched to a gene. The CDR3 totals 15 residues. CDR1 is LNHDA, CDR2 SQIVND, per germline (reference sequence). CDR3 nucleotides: TGTGCCAGTAGTATCCAGGGGGCGAGGGCCTATGGCTACACCTTC. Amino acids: CASSIQGARAYGYTF.

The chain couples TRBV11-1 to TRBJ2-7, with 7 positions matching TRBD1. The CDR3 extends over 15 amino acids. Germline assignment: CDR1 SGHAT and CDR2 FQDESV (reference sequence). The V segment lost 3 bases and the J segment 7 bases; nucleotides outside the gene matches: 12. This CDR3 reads CASSFSKDRSWEQYF. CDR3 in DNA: TGTGCCAGCAGCTTTAGTAAGGACAGGAGTTGGGAGCAGTACTTC.

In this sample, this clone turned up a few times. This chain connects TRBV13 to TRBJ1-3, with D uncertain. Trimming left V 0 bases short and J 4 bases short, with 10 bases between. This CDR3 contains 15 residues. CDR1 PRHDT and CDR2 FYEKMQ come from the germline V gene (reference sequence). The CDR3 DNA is TGTGCCAGCAGCTTAGGCCGGACGGGAGGAAACACCATATATTTT. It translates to CASSLGRTGGNTIYF.

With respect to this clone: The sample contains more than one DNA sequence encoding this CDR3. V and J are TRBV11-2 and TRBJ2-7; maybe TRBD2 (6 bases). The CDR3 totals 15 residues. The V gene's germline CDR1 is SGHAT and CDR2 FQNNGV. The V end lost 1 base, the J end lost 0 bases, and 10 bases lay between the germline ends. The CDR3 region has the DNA TGTGCCAGCAGCTTAGCCGGGGGAGGCTCCTACGAGCAGTACTTC. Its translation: CASSLAGGGSYEQYF.

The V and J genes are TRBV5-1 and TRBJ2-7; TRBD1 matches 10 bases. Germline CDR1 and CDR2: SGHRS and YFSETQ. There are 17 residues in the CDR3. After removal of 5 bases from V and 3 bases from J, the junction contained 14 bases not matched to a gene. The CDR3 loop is CASRSTLRRDRGYEQYF. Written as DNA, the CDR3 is TGCGCCAGCAGGTCGACACTAAGAAGGGACAGGGGCTACGAGCAGTACTTC.